The 24 T cell receptor beta chains in this list originate from one sample, sequenced in a study of human T cells and chemical hapten exposure. Sample treatment: therapeutic diphenylcyclopropenone sensitization with weekly scalp DPC. Within the library, unique molecular identifiers were attached to each individual cDNA molecule. MiXCR was run by TCRdb on the reads, yielding one entry per CDR3 protein. This sample has about 4,000 distinct CDR3 sequences, with approximately 50% found just once. Sequencing was performed on whole blood, taken before DPC sensitization or 2, 6, or about 24 weeks after (not recorded which). The source is an adult with alopecia areata. Some clones in this sample may be carry-over from other donors' samples. This table probably holds off-target reads from a library built for another chain.

The chain recombines TRBV28 with TRBJ2-3; D might be TRBD1 or TRBD2, each matching 5 bases. The CDR3 is 14 residues long. Trimming took 5 bases from V and 1 from J, leaving 10 bases between them. Germline CDR1 and CDR2: MDHEN and SYDVKM. CDR3 coding DNA: TGTGCCAGCAGTCGGGGCCGGGGCACAGATACGCAGTATTTT. It is translated as CASSRGRGTDTQYF.

The chain couples TRBV6-2 or TRBV6-3 to TRBJ1-4, with D possibly TRBD1 on 6 matching bases. The CDR3 length is 15 residues. V lost 4 bases, J lost 8 bases, and 17 bases lay in between. Germline V gives CDR1 MNHEY, CDR2 SVGEGT. The CDR3 DNA reads as TGTGCCAGCAGTTCCCCGGGGGCCCAGGGGGAAAAACTGTTTTTT. This gives the protein CASSSPGAQGEKLFF.

The V call is TRBV14, the J call TRBJ2-3; D is uncertain. The CDR3 contains 15 residues. Germline loops: CDR1 SGHDN, CDR2 FVKESK. V lost 1 base and J lost 1, with 9 bases in between. This CDR3 is CASSQVFLGTDTQYF. The DNA of the CDR3 is TGTGCCAGCAGCCAAGTATTTCTCGGCACAGATACGCAGTATTTT.

V and J are TRBV4-1 and TRBJ2-1; 9 bases line up with TRBD2. Germline lookup yields CDR1 MGHRA and CDR2 YSYEKL. V was clipped by 4 bases and J by 4 bases; unmatched bases: 8. The CDR3 loop spans 16 amino acids. This CDR3 reads CASSPGGLARYNEQFF. CDR3 nucleotide sequence: TGCGCCAGCAGCCCCGGGGGACTAGCAAGGTACAATGAGCAGTTCTTC.

The V and J genes are TRBV29-1 and TRBJ2-3; D may be TRBD1 (5 bases). This CDR3 has 12 amino acids. Germline CDR1 SQVTM, CDR2 ANQGSEA. V lost 7 bases, J lost 2 bases, and 10 bases lay in between. CDR3 coding DNA: TGCAGCGCCCTGACAGACACAGATACGCAGTATTTT. Its protein product is CSALTDTDTQYF.

The CDR3 reads CASSAQAHRDTQYF. CDR3 in DNA: TGTGCCAGCAGCGCACAAGCCCACAGGGATACGCAGTATTTT. The gene calls are TRBV7-9 and TRBJ2-3; perhaps TRBD1 as D (5 bases). Germline V gene lookup returns CDR1 SEHNR and CDR2 FQNEAQ (reference sequence). V lost 5 bases and J 6 bases, leaving 15 bases between the germline ends. The CDR3 covers 14 residues.

The V call is TRBV11-2, the J call TRBJ1-1; no firm D call. The CDR3 is 11 residues long. The V end lost 4 bases, the J end lost 8 bases, and 8 bases lay between the germline ends. Germline CDR1 is SGHAT and CDR2 is FQNNGV. The CDR3 is CASSSYWEAFF. The CDR3 bases are TGTGCCAGCAGCTCCTATTGGGAAGCTTTCTTT.

The rearrangement links TRBV7-2 to TRBJ2-1; D is ambiguous. V was clipped by 1 base and J by 7 bases, with 11 bases between them. The CDR3 runs 14 residues. CDR1 and CDR2 from the germline V gene are SGHTA and FQGNSA. The CDR3 region has the DNA TGTGCCAGCAGCTTAGTCGCGGTGCCAAATGAGCAGTTCTTC. Translation gives CASSLVAVPNEQFF. The entire variable domain, with the rest obtained from reference TRBV7-2 and TRBJ2-1, is as follows: GAGVSQSPSNKVTEKGKDVELRCDPISGHTALYWYRQSLGQGLEFLIYFQGNSAPDKSGLPSDRFSAERTGGSVSTLTIQRTQQEDSAVYLCASSLVAVPNEQFFGPGTRLTVL.

The chain recombines TRBV18 with TRBJ2-2; the D gene is possibly TRBD1 (5 bases). The CDR3 spans 16 residues. The V and J ends lost 4 bases and 1 base respectively, with 13 bases between them. The germline V gene has CDR1 KGHSH and CDR2 LQKENI. The CDR3 spells CASSQGPQRNTGELFF. The DNA for the CDR3 is TGTGCCAGCTCACAGGGGCCACAAAGGAACACCGGGGAGCTGTTTTTT.

The rearrangement links TRBV3-1 to TRBJ2-1; a possible D gene is TRBD2 (6 bases). Germline lookup yields CDR1 LGHDT and CDR2 YNNKEL (reference sequence). The CDR3 is 14 residues long. Trimming removed 1 base at V and 8 bases at J, with 12 bases between. CDR3 in DNA: TGTGCCAGCAGCCAAGCCGCCGGGGGAGATGAGCAGTTCTTC. Translation gives CASSQAAGGDEQFF.

The V call is TRBV7-9, the J call TRBJ2-3, with no clear D. This CDR3 has 15 residues. Trimming shortened V by 2 bases and J by 7 bases, and 16 bases separated the two germline ends. The V gene's germline CDR1 is SEHNR and CDR2 FQNEAQ (reference sequence). The CDR3 protein is CASSLYTALGNTQYF. As DNA, the CDR3 is TGTGCCAGCAGCTTATATACAGCCTTAGGAAATACGCAGTATTTT.

The chain recombines TRBV5-1 with TRBJ2-1, with unresolved D. V was shortened by 0 bases and J by 0 bases, with 7 bases between the two germline ends. The CDR3 runs to 15 residues. Germline-derived CDR1 and CDR2 are SGHRS and YFSETQ. The DNA for the CDR3 is TGCGCCAGCAGCTTGGGTCCTACCTCCTACAATGAGCAGTTCTTC. Residues: CASSLGPTSYNEQFF.

The V and J genes are TRBV6-2 or TRBV6-3 and TRBJ2-1; 7 nucleotides match TRBD2. The V and J ends lost 2 bases and 1 base, in that order; junction bases with no gene match: 2. Germline assignment: CDR1 MNHEY and CDR2 SVGEGT. CDR3 length: 15 amino acids. CDR3 nucleotides: TGTGCCAGCAGTTACGGGAGGGCTTCCTACAATGAGCAGTTCTTC. Its protein is CASSYGRASYNEQFF.

This clonotype was detected only a few times. V and J are TRBV28 and TRBJ2-7, with D uncertain. V was trimmed by 7 bases and J by 1 base, leaving 14 bases between them. The germline V gene encodes CDR1 MDHEN and CDR2 SYDVKM. CDR3 length: 14 amino acids. The CDR3 here is CASTNSPLSYEQYF. The CDR3 DNA is TGTGCCAGCACGAATAGCCCTCTGTCCTACGAGCAGTACTTC.

The chain carries TRBV10-3 and TRBJ2-7; D gene unclear. In germline, CDR1 is ENHRY, CDR2 SYGVKD. This CDR3 has 14 residues. V was trimmed by 2 bases and J by 0 bases, leaving 8 bases between them. DNA of the CDR3: TGTGCCATCAGTGAGGACGGGTTCTCCTACGAGCAGTACTTC. Protein: CAISEDGFSYEQYF.

The V and J genes are TRBV6-5 and TRBJ2-7, with D uncertain. V was cut by 6 bases and J by 2 bases, with 11 bases left in between. The CDR3 is 13 residues long. Germline CDR1 is MNHEY and CDR2 is SVGAGI. The CDR3 loop reads CASSFGQAYEQYF. DNA of the CDR3: TGTGCCAGCAGCTTCGGGCAGGCCTACGAGCAGTACTTC.

This CDR3 reads CASSSLAGGYNEQFF. The CDR3 region has the DNA TGTGCCAGCAGTTCCTTAGCGGGAGGGTACAATGAGCAGTTCTTC. The chain combines TRBV27 with TRBJ2-1; 11 bases match TRBD2. The ends lost 4 bases at V and 4 bases at J; junction bases unmatched: 3. Germline V gives CDR1 MNHEY, CDR2 SMNVEV (reference sequence). The CDR3 is made up of 15 amino acids.

This chain joins TRBV7-9 and TRBJ2-7; 7 bases line up with TRBD1. V gave up 6 bases and J gave up 1 base; unmatched junction bases: 6. Per germline, CDR1 SEHNR and CDR2 FQNEAQ (reference sequence). The CDR3 totals 14 residues. This CDR3 is CASSYRGVSYEQYF. The CDR3, as DNA: TGTGCCAGCAGTTACAGGGGTGTGTCCTACGAGCAGTACTTC.

The chain couples TRBV11-2 to TRBJ1-2; 7 nucleotides match TRBD1. This CDR3 is 15 amino acids long. CDR1 is SGHAT and CDR2 is FQNNGV in the germline V gene. The trim removed 4 bases at V and 2 bases at J, leaving 7 bases unmatched. In DNA, the CDR3 is TGTGCCAGCAGCTCCGGGACAGCTCTGAACTATGGCTACACCTTC. It specifies CASSSGTALNYGYTF.

V is TRBV9 and J is TRBJ2-3; possible D gene TRBD2, 6 bases. Germline V gives CDR1 SGDLS, CDR2 YYNGEE. V was shortened by 0 bases and J by 4 bases, with 12 bases between the two germline ends. The CDR3 is 15 amino acids. The CDR3 protein is CASSVASGLADTQYF. The DNA of the CDR3 is TGTGCCAGCAGCGTAGCCAGCGGGCTCGCAGATACGCAGTATTTT.

With regard to this clonotype: A junction boundary mismatches the germline segment, possibly from a read error. The V call is TRBV13, the J call TRBJ2-3, with D perhaps being TRBD1 or TRBD2 (5 bases each). CDR1 PRHDT and CDR2 FYEKMQ come from the germline V gene (reference sequence). The CDR3 length is 14 residues. The CDR3 loop is CTSSLRDVGDTQYF. In DNA, the CDR3 is TGTACCAGCAGCTTAAGGGACGTGGGAGATACGCAGTATTTT.

The CDR3 DNA follows: TGCAGCGTTGCTACTAGCGGGAGCAATGAGCAGTTCTTC. This encodes CSVATSGSNEQFF. The chain uses TRBV29-1 and TRBJ2-1; 11 nucleotides align to TRBD2. The J segment lost 6 bases and the V segment lost 4 bases, leaving 2 bases of the junction unmatched. Germline-derived CDR1 and CDR2 are SQVTM and ANQGSEA. CDR3 length: 13 residues.

The chain couples TRBV14 to TRBJ2-7; 8 bases line up with TRBD1. Germline CDR1 is SGHDN and CDR2 is FVKESK. CDR3 length: 15 amino acids. J gave up 3 bases and V 3 bases, and 7 bases lay outside the gene matches. The CDR3 DNA reads as TGTGCCAGCAGCCACGTGGACAGGGCGGGCTACGAGCAGTACTTC. Encoded protein: CASSHVDRAGYEQYF.

This chain joins TRBV9 and TRBJ2-3, with unresolved D. Trimming cost V 1 base and J 1 base, with 13 bases left between them. The germline V gene has CDR1 SGDLS and CDR2 YYNGEE. This CDR3 spans 16 amino acids. Here the CDR3 DNA reads TGTGCCAGCAGCGTATTGGGCCGTCGGGGCACAGATACGCAGTATTTT. Encoded protein: CASSVLGRRGTDTQYF. The complete variable domain, with remaining parts taken from reference TRBV9 and TRBJ2-3, reads DSGVTQTPKHLITATGQRVTLRCSPRSGDLSVYWYQQSLDQGLQFLIQYYNGEERAKGNILERFSAQQFPDLHSELNLSSLELGDSALYFCASSVLGRRGTDTQYFGPGTRLTVL.